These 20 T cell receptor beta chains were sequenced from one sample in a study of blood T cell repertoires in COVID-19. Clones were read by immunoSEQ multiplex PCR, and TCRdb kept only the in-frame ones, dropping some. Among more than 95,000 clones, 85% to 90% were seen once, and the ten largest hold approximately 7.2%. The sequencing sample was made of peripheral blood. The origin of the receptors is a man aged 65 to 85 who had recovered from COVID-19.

The CDR3 here is CASSLIGHGRAGGNNEQFF. In nucleotides, the CDR3 is TGTGCCAGCAGCTTAATTGGTCACGGTAGGGCAGGAGGAAACAATGAGCAGTTCTTC. The chain carries TRBV7-3 and TRBJ2-1, with D possibly TRBD2 on 5 matching bases. The CDR3 spans 19 residues. Germline CDR1 reads SGHTA; CDR2 reads FQGTGA. Trimming removed 1 base from V and 5 bases from J, with 24 bases in between.

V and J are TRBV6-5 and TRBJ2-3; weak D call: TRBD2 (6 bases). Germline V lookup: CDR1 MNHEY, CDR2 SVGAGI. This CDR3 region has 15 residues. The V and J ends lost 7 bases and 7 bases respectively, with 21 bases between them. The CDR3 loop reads CASTLSGSRANTQYF. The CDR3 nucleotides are TGTGCCAGCACCCTGAGCGGGTCCCGAGCGAATACGCAGTATTTT.

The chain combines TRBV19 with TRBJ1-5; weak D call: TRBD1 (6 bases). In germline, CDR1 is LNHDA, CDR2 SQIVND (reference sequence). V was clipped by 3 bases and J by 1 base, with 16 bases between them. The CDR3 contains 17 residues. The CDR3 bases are TGTGCCAGTAGTATTATGATTGGGGGCTGGAGCAATCAGCCCCAGCATTTT. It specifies CASSIMIGGWSNQPQHF.

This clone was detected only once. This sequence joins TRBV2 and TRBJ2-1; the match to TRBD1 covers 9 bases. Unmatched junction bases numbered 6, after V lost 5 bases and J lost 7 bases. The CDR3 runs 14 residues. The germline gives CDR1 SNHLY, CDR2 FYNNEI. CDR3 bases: TGTGCCAGCAGTTGGACAGGGGAAACTAATGAGCAGTTCTTC. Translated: CASSWTGETNEQFF.

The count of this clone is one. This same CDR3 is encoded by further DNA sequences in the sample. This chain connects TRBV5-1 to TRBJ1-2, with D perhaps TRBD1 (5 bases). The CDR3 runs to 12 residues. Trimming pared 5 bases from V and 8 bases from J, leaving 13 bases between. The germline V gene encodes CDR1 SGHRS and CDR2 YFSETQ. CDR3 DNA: TGCGCCAGCAGAGAGCAGGGCGAGGGCTACACCTTC. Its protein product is CASREQGEGYTF.

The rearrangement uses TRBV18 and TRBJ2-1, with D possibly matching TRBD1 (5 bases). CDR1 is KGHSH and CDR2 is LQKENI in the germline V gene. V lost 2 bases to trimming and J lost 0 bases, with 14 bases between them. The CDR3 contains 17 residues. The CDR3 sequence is CASSPWPPRDSYNEQFF. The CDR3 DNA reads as TGTGCCAGCTCACCATGGCCCCCCAGGGACTCCTACAATGAGCAGTTCTTC.

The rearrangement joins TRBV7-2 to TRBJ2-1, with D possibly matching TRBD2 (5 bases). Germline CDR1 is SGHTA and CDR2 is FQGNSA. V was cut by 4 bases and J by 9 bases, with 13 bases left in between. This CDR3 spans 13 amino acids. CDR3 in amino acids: CASSSLSGSEQFF. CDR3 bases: TGTGCCAGCAGCTCCCTCTCGGGGAGTGAGCAGTTCTTC.

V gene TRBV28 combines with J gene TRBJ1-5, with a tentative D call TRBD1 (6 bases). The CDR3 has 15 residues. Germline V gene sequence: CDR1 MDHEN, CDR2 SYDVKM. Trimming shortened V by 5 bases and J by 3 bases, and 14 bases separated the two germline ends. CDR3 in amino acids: CASSPRQASNQPQHF. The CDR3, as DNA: TGTGCCAGCAGTCCTCGACAGGCCTCCAATCAGCCCCAGCATTTT.

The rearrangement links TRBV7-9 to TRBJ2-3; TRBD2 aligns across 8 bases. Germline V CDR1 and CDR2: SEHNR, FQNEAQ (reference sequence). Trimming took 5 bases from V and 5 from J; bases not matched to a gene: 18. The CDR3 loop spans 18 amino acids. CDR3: CASSKGFSSGSIGDTQYF. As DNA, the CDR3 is TGTGCCAGCAGCAAGGGGTTTTCGAGCGGGAGTATAGGAGATACGCAGTATTTT.

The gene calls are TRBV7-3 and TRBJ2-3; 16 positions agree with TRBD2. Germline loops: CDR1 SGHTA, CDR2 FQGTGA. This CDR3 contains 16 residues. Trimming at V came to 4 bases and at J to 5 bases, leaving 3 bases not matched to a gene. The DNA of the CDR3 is TGTGCCAGCAGCTCGGGACTAGCGGGAGGGAAAGATACGCAGTATTTT. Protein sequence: CASSSGLAGGKDTQYF. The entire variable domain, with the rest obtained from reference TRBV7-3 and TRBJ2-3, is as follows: GAGVSQTPSNKVTEKGKYVELRCDPISGHTALYWYRQSLGQGPEFLIYFQGTGAADDSGLPNDRFFAVRPEGSVSTLKIQRTERGDSAVYLCASSSGLAGGKDTQYFGPGTRLTVL.

The DNA of the CDR3 is TGTGCCAGCAGCTTGGGGGAGGGAGGGCAGTACTTC. This gives the protein CASSLGEGGQYF. The chain has TRBV5-6 and TRBJ2-7; 7 nucleotides agree with TRBD2. The CDR3 covers 12 residues. The V gene's germline CDR1 is SGHDT and CDR2 YYEEEE. The V gene end was trimmed by 0 bases and the J gene end by 9 bases; junction bases not matched to a gene: 3.

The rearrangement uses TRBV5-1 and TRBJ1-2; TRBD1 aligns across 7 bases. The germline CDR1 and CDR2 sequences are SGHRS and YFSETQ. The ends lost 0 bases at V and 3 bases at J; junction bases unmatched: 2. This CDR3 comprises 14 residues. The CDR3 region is CASSLGQGDYGYTF. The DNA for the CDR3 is TGCGCCAGCAGCTTGGGCCAGGGGGACTATGGCTACACCTTC.

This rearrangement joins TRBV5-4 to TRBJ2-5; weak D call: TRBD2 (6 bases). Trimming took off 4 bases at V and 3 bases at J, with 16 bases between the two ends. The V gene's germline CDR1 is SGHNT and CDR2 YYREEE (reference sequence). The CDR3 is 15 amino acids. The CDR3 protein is CASSRRPGVEETQYF. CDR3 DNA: TGTGCCAGCAGCAGACGGCCGGGGGTTGAAGAGACCCAGTACTTC.

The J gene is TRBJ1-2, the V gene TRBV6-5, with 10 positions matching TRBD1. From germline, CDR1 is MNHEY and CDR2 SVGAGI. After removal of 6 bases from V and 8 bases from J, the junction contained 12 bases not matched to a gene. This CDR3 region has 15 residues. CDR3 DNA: TGTGCCAGCAGCCGTGGATTGACAGGGGGCTGGGGCTACACCTTC. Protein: CASSRGLTGGWGYTF.

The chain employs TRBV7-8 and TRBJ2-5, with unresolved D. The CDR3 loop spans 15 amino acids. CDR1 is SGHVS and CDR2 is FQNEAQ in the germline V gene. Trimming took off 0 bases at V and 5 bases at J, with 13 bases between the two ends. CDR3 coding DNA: TGTGCCAGCAGCTTAGCGAGAGGCTCTGGGGAGACCCAGTACTTC. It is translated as CASSLARGSGETQYF.

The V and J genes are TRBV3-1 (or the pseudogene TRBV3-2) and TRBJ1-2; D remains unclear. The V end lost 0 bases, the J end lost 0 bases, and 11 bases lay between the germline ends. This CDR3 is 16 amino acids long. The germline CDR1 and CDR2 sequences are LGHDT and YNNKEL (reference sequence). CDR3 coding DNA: TGTGCCAGCAGCCAAGAATCGAGGTTAGCTAACTATGGCTACACCTTC. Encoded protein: CASSQESRLANYGYTF.

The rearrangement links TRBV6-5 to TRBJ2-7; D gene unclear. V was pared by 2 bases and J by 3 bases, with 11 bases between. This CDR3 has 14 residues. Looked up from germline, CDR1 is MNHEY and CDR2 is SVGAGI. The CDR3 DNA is TGTGCCAGCAGTTACAGAGGAGAACTCTACGAGCAGTACTTC. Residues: CASSYRGELYEQYF.

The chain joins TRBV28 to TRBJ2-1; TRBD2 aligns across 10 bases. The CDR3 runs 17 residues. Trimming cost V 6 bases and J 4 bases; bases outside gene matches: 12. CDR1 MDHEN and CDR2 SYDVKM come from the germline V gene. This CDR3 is CASSPILAGVRYNEQFF. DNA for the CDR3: TGTGCCAGCAGCCCTATCCTAGCGGGAGTTCGTTACAATGAGCAGTTCTTC.

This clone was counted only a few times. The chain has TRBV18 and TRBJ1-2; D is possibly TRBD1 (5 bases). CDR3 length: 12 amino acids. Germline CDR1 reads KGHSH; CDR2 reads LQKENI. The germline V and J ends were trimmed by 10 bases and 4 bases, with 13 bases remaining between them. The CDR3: CATGASAYGYTF. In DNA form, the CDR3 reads TGTGCCACTGGGGCGTCCGCCTATGGCTACACCTTC.

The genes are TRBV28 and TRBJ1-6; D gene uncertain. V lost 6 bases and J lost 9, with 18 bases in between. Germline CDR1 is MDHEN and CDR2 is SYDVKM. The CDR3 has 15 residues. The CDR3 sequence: CASSPGRLTSSPLHF. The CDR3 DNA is TGTGCCAGCAGCCCTGGGAGGTTAACCAGTTCACCCCTCCACTTT.